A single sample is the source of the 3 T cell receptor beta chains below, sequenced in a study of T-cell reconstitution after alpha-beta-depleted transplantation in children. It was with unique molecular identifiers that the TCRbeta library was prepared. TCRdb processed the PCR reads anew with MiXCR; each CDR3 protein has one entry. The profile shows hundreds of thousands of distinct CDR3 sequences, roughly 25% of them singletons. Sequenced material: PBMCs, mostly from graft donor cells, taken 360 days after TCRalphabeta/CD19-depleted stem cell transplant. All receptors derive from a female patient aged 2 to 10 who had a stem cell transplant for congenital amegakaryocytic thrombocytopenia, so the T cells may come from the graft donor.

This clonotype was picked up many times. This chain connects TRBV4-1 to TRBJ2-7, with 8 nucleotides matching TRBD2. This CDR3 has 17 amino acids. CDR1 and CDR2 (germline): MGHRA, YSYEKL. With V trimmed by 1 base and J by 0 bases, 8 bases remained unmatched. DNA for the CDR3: TGCGCCAGCAGCCAAGTTAGCGGGGTATCTAGCTCCTACGAGCAGTACTTC. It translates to CASSQVSGVSSSYEQYF.

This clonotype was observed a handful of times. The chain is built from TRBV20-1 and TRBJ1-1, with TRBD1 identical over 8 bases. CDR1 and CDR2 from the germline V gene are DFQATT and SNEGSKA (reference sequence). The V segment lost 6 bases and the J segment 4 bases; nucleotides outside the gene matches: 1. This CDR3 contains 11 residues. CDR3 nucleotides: TGCAGTGCCAGGGGGCCCACTGAAGCTTTCTTT. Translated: CSARGPTEAFF.

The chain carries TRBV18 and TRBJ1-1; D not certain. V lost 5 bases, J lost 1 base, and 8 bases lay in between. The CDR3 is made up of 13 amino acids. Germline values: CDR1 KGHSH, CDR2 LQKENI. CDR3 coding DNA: TGTGCCAGCTCATCAGACACGAACACTGAAGCTTTCTTT. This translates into CASSSDTNTEAFF.